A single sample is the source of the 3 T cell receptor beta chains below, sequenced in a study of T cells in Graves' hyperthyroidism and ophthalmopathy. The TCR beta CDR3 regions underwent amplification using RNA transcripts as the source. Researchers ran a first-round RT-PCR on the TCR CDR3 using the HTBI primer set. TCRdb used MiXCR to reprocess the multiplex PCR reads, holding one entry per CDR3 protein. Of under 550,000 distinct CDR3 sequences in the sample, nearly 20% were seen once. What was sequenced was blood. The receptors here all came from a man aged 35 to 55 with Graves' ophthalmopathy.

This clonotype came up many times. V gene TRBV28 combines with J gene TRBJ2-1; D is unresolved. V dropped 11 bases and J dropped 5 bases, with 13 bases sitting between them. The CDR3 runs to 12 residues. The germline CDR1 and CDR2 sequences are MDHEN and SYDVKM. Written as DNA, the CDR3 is TGTGCCCTGGGTGGGTACAACAATGAGCAGTTCTTC. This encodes CALGGYNNEQFF. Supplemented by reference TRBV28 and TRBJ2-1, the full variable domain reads DVKVTQSSRYLVKRTGEKVFLECVQDMDHENMFWYRQDPGLGLRLIYFSYDVKMKEKGDIPEGYSVSREKKERFSLILESASTNQTSMYLCALGGYNNEQFFGPGTRLTVL.

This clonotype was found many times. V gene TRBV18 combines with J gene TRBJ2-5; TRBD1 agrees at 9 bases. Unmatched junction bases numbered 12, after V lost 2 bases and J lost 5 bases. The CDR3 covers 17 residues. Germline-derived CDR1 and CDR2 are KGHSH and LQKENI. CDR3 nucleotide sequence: TGTGCCAGCTCACCAACGTGGGGACAGGGAAATCAGGAGACCCAGTACTTC. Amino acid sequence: CASSPTWGQGNQETQYF. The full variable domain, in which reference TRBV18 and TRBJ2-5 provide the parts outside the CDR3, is NAGVMQNPRHLVRRRGQEARLRCSPMKGHSHVYWYRQLPEEGLKFMVYLQKENIIDESGMPKERFSAEFPKEGPSILRIQQVVRGDSAAYFCASSPTWGQGNQETQYFGPGTRLLVL.

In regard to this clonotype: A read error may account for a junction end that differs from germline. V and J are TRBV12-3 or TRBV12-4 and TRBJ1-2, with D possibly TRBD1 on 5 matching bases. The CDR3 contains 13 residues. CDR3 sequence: CASRRGQGVGYAF. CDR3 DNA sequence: TGTGCCAGCAGGCGAGGACAAGGCGTTGGCTACGCCTTC.